These 8 T cell receptor beta chains were all obtained from the same sample, sequenced in a study of T cell responses to AZD1222 COVID-19 vaccine. The table came from immunoSEQ multiplex PCR; TCRdb's copy has only in-frame clones and leaves some out. The repertoire includes 150,000 or so clones, about nine tenths of them detected once, and about 5% sits in the top ten. Sequenced material: peripheral blood, taken on day 0 of AZD1222 vaccination. These receptors originate from an adult in good health.

The chain joins TRBV4-3 to TRBJ2-7; 8 bases are shared with TRBD1. The CDR3 loop spans 16 amino acids. Germline CDR1 LGHNA, CDR2 YSLEER. V shed 1 base, J shed 4 bases, and the junction held 9 bases outside the gene matches. CDR3 in DNA: TGCGCCAGCAGCCAAGGCTGGGACAGGCGGCGGTACGAGCAGTACTTC. It encodes CASSQGWDRRRYEQYF.

The V gene is TRBV5-1, the J gene TRBJ2-2, with TRBD2 identical over 9 bases. The CDR3 extends over 15 amino acids. Trimming cost V 0 bases and J 4 bases; bases outside gene matches: 1. Germline assignment: CDR1 SGHRS and CDR2 YFSETQ. The chain's CDR3 is CASSLAGLATGELFF. The CDR3 DNA reads as TGCGCCAGCAGCTTGGCGGGACTAGCCACCGGGGAGCTGTTTTTT.

The chain uses TRBV28 and TRBJ2-1, with TRBD1 matching 7 bases. V shed 6 bases and J 0 bases; nucleotides not matched to a gene: 5. This CDR3 contains 15 residues. In germline, CDR1 is MDHEN, CDR2 SYDVKM. The CDR3 coding sequence is TGTGCCAGCAGACGACAGGGCCGCTCCTACAATGAGCAGTTCTTC. It encodes CASRRQGRSYNEQFF.

This sequence joins TRBV7-2 and TRBJ1-5; TRBD1 is a possible D gene (5 bases). Germline values: CDR1 SGHTA, CDR2 FQGNSA. V was shortened by 4 bases and J by 7 bases, with 17 bases between the two germline ends. The CDR3 extends over 15 amino acids. The CDR3 sequence: CASSSFGGGVQPQHF. DNA for the CDR3: TGTGCCAGCAGCTCCTTTGGGGGTGGGGTCCAGCCCCAGCATTTT.

V usage is TRBV4-2 and J usage is TRBJ1-2, with D possibly being TRBD1 (5 bases). Germline V CDR1 and CDR2: LGHNA, YNFKEQ. Trimming took 1 base from V and 6 from J, leaving 15 bases between them. This CDR3 spans 15 amino acids. CDR3 sequence reads: CASSQGNQGLDGYTF. CDR3 DNA sequence: TGTGCCAGCAGCCAAGGTAATCAGGGACTGGATGGCTACACCTTC.

The chain carries TRBV19 and TRBJ1-4; D call uncertain. Looked up from germline, CDR1 is LNHDA and CDR2 is SQIVND (reference sequence). The CDR3 is 14 amino acids. V was trimmed by 7 bases and J by 3 bases, leaving 12 bases between them. The CDR3 spells CASTRAWANEKLFF. The CDR3 coding sequence is TGTGCCAGTACTCGAGCGTGGGCTAATGAAAAACTGTTTTTT.

V and J are TRBV7-8 and TRBJ1-5; D remains ambiguous. The V end lost 7 bases, the J end lost 5 bases, and 15 bases lay between the germline ends. Germline loops: CDR1 SGHVS, CDR2 FQNEAQ. The CDR3 covers 14 residues. CDR3 sequence reads: CASTLNLRYQPQHF. The CDR3, as DNA: TGTGCCAGCACTTTAAATCTCAGATATCAGCCCCAGCATTTT.

The chain has TRBV5-6 and TRBJ2-7; the match to TRBD2 covers 13 bases. J gave up 5 bases and V 2 bases, and 4 bases lay outside the gene matches. The CDR3 totals 15 residues. Germline V CDR1 and CDR2: SGHDT, YYEEEE. This chain's CDR3 is CASSFLTSGRNEQYF. CDR3 nucleotides: TGTGCCAGCAGCTTTTTGACTAGCGGGAGGAACGAGCAGTACTTC.